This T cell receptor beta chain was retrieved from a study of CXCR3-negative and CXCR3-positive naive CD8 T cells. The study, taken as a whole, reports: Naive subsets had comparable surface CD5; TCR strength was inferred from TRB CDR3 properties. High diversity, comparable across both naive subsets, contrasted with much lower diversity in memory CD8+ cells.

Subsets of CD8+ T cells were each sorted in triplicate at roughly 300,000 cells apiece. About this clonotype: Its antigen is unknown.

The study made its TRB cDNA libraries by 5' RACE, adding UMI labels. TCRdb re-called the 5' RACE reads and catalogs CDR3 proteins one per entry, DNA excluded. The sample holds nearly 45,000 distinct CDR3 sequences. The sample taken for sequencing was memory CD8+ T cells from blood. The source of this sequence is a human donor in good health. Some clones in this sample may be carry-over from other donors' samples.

The CDR3 spells CSALGGLSSYEQYF. The chain recombines TRBV20-1 with TRBJ2-7; the TCRdb D gene call, TRBD1, has no DNA to confirm it. CDR1 DFQATT and CDR2 SNEGSKA come from the germline V gene (reference sequence). The CDR3 totals 14 residues.